This T cell receptor (beta chain) originates from a study of OX40 agonist ivuxolimab in advanced cancers. The wider study: The treatment was a fully human IgG2 OX40 agonist, ivuxolimab. All patients had ivuxolimab intravenously every 2 weeks at 0.01 to 10 mg/kg. At 65% to 85% male, the cohort had a mean age of 60 years, ranging from about 20 to 79.

As concerns this clone: Antigen: not known.

TCRdb keeps only in-frame clones here, not all; method: immunoSEQ multiplex PCR. This table holds more than 90,000 clones, roughly 80% found once. Regarding the study as a whole: The authors did not determine the antigen specificity of the expanded peripheral T cells.

The CDR3 is 15 amino acids. The germline CDR1 and CDR2 sequences are MNHEY and SVGAGI. J lost 4 bases, V lost 2 bases, and 7 bases had no gene match. This sequence joins TRBV6-5 and TRBJ1-2; 7 bases agree with TRBD1. The sample consisted of CD4+ or CD8+ T cells sorted from blood, taken in a trial of the OX40 agonist ivuxolimab. This receptor was taken from an adult with an advanced solid tumor such as melanoma, head and neck, liver or kidney cancer. The CDR3 DNA reads as TGTGCCAGCAGTTACGGCCAAGGGACAGTCTATGGCTACACCTTC. It translates to CASSYGQGTVYGYTF.